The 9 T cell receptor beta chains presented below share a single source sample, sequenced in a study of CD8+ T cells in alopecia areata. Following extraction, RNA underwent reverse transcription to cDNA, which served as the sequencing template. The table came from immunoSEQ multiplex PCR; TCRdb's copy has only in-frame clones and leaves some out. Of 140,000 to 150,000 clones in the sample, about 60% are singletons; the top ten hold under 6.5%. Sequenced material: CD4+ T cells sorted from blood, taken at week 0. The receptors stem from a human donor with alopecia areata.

The CDR3 reads CASSSGGGAPYNEQFF. CDR3 DNA: TGTGCCAGCAGCTCCGGCGGGGGGGCCCCCTACAATGAGCAGTTCTTC. This sequence joins TRBV7-6 and TRBJ2-1; the match to TRBD2 covers 9 bases. The germline V gene has CDR1 SGHVS and CDR2 FNYEAQ. The V segment lost 4 bases and the J segment 2 bases; nucleotides outside the gene matches: 6. The CDR3 extends over 16 amino acids.

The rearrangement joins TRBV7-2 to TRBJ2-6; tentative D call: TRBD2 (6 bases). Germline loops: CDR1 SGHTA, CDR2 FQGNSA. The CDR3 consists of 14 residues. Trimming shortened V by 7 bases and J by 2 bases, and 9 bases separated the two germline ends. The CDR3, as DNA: TGTGCCAGCATGGGGGGTCCTGGGGCCAACGTCCTGACTTTC. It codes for CASMGGPGANVLTF.

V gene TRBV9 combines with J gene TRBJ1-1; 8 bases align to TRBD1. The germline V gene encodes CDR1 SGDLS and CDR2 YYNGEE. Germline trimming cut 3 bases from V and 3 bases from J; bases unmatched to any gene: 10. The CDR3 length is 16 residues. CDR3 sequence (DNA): TGTGCCAGCAGCGCGACACAGGGGGGAAGAGACACTGAAGCTTTCTTT. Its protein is CASSATQGGRDTEAFF.

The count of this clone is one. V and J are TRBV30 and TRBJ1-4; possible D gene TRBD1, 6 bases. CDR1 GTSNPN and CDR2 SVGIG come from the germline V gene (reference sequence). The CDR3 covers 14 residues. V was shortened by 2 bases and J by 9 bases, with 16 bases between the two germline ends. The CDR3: CAWSPITGNQKLFF. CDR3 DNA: TGTGCCTGGAGTCCCATTACAGGGAACCAAAAACTGTTTTTT.

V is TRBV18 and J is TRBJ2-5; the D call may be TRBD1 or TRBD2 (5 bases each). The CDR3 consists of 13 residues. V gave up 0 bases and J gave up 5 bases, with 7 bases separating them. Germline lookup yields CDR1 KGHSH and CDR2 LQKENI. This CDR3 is CASSPPGRETQYF. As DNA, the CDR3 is TGTGCCAGCTCACCACCGGGACGCGAGACCCAGTACTTC.

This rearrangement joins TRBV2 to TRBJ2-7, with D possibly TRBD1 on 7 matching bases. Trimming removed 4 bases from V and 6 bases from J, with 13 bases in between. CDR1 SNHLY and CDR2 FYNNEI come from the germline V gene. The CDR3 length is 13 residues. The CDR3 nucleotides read TGTGCCAGCAGTGGTCCAGGGGGGAGCGAGCAGTACTTC. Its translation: CASSGPGGSEQYF.

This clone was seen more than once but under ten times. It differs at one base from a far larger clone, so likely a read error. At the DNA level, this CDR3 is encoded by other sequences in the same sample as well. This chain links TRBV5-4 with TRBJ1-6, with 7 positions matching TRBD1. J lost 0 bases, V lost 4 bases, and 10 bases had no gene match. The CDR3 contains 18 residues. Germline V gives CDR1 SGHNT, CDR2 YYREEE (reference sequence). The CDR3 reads CASSLSAGGSSYNSPLHF. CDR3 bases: TGTGCCAGCAGCCTATCAGCAGGGGGGAGCTCCTATAATTCACCCCTCCACTTT.

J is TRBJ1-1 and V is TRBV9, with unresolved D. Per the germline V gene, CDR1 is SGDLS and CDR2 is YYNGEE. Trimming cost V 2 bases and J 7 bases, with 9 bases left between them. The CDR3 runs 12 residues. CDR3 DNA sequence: TGTGCCAGCAGCGTCCACGACGGTGAAGCTTTCTTT. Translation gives CASSVHDGEAFF.

The CDR3 here is CASSAMWGGGYGYTF. The CDR3 DNA reads as TGTGCCAGCAGTGCCATGTGGGGAGGGGGCTATGGCTACACCTTC. This sequence joins TRBV6-5 and TRBJ1-2; maybe TRBD1 (6 bases). The CDR3 is 15 residues long. CDR1 and CDR2 (germline): MNHEY, SVGAGI. V was pared by 5 bases and J by 4 bases, with 17 bases between.